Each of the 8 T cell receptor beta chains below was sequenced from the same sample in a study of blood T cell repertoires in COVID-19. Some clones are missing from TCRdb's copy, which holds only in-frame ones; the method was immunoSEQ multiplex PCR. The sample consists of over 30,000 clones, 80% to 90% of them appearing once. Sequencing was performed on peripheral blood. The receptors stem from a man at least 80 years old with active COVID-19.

The CDR3 DNA reads TGTGCCACCAGCAGGGTAGCAGGAGGGGCCTACAATGAGCAGTTCTTC. It specifies CATSRVAGGAYNEQFF. The rearrangement joins TRBV15 to TRBJ2-1, with D tentatively TRBD2 (6 bases). Germline values: CDR1 LNHNV, CDR2 YYDKDF (reference sequence). V was trimmed by 3 bases and J by 2 bases, leaving 14 bases between them. The length of the CDR3 is 16 residues.

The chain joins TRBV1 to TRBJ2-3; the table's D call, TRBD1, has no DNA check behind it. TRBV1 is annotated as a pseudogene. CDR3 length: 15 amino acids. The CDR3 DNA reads TGCACCAGCAGCCAAGGGTGGGGCCGCACAGATACGCAGTATTTT. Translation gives CTSSQGWGRTDTQYF.

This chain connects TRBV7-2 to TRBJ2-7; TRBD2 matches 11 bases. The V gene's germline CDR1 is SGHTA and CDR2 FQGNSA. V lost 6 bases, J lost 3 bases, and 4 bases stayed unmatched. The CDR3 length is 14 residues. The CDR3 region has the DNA TGTGCCAGCAGGATAGCGGGAGGGTTCTACGAGCAGTACTTC. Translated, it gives CASRIAGGFYEQYF.

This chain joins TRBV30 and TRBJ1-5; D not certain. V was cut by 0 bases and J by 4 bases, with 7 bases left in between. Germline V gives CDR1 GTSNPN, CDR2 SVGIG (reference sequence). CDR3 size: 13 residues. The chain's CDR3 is CAWSVLENQPQHF. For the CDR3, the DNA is TGTGCCTGGAGTGTACTGGAGAATCAGCCCCAGCATTTT.

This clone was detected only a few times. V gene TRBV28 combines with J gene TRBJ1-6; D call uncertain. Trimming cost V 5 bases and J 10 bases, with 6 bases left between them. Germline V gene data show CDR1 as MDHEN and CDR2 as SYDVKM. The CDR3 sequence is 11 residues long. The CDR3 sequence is CASSAKSPLHF. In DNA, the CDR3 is TGTGCCAGCAGTGCTAAGTCACCCCTCCACTTT.

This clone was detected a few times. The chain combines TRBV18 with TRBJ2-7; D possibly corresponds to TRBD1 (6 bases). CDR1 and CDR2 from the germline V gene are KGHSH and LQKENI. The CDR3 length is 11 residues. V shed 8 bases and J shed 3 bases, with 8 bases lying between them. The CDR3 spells CASTDSYEQYF. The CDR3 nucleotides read TGTGCCAGCACGGACAGCTACGAGCAGTACTTC.

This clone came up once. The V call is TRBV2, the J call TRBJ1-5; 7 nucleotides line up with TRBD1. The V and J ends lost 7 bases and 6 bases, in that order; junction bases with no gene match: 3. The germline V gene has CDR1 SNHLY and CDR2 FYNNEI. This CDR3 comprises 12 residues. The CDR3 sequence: CASTGGRQPQHF. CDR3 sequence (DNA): TGTGCCAGCACAGGGGGGCGTCAGCCCCAGCATTTT.

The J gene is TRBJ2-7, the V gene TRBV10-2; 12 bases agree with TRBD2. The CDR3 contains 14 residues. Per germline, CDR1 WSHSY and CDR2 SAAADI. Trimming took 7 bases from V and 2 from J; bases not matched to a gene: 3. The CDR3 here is CASTLAGGPYEQYF. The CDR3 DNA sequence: TGCGCCAGCACGCTAGCGGGAGGGCCCTACGAGCAGTACTTC.